These T cell receptor beta chains were read from a single sample in a study of blood T cell repertoires in COVID-19. Some clones are missing from TCRdb's copy, which holds only in-frame ones; the method was immunoSEQ multiplex PCR. The sample consists of approximately 100,000 clones, 70% to 90% of them appearing once. The sequenced sample consisted of peripheral blood. These receptors all come from a human donor in a cohort sampled during active COVID-19. CDR3s include the opening cysteine and the closing phenylalanine or tryptophan. The D gene is left open where the match is weak. Size values are once, few and many counts, or a class for expanded clones, and some rows have none.

v_gene,abundance,j_gene,d_gene,len,CDR3aa,CDR3nt
TRBV20-1,once,TRBJ2-3,-,14,CSASLNSGTDTQYF,TGCAGTGCTAGTCTAAATTCTGGCACAGATACGCAGTATTTT
TRBV9,-,TRBJ2-7,-,14,CASSVGPGSYEQYF,TGTGCCAGCAGCGTAGGTCCGGGATCCTACGAGCAGTACTTC
TRBV19,-,TRBJ1-2,-,11,CASSIHDRFAF,TGTGCCAGTAGTATTCATGACAGGTTCGCCTTC
TRBV7-2,once,TRBJ2-7,-,15,CASSLGDFTGYEQYF,TGTGCCAGCAGCTTAGGAGATTTTACGGGCTACGAGCAGTACTTC
TRBV2,-,TRBJ1-5,TRBD1,15,CASSRDRESNQPQHF,TGTGCCAGCTCACGGGACAGGGAAAGCAATCAGCCCCAGCATTTT
TRBV6-5,-,TRBJ1-2,TRBD1,14,CASSYSWTGNGYTF,TGTGCCAGCAGTTACTCTTGGACAGGGAACGGCTACACCTTC
TRBV27,-,TRBJ1-4,TRBD1,16,CASRFGTVATNEKLFF,TGTGCCAGCAGGTTTGGGACAGTAGCAACTAATGAAAAACTGTTTTTT
TRBV29-1,-,TRBJ1-2,TRBD1,14,CSASRDRGNYGYTF,TGCAGCGCCTCCAGGGACAGGGGGAACTATGGCTACACCTTC
TRBV28,-,TRBJ1-4,-,15,CASTQLVGRREKLFF,TGTGCCAGCACTCAGTTGGTGGGGAGAAGGGAAAAACTGTTTTTT
TRBV11-2,-,TRBJ1-1,-,13,CASSLGELAEAFF,TGTGCCAGCAGCTTAGGAGAGTTAGCTGAAGCTTTCTTT
TRBV20-1,-,TRBJ1-6,-,15,CSASLEGSYNSPLHF,TGCAGTGCTAGTTTGGAGGGCTCCTATAATTCACCCCTCCACTTT
TRBV6-5,-,TRBJ1-2,TRBD1,13,CASSPVTGTGYTF,TGTGCCAGCAGTCCTGTGACAGGGACCGGCTACACCTTC
TRBV7-2,-,TRBJ2-7,TRBD2,13,CASSYGGGSEQYF,TGTGCCAGCAGCTATGGGGGAGGGTCCGAGCAGTACTTC
TRBV4-1,-,TRBJ2-6,-,22,CASSQAWEQRTVVVSGANVLTF,TGCGCCAGCAGCCAAGCGTGGGAGCAAAGGACCGTAGTAGTCTCTGGGGCCAACGTCCTGACTTTC
TRBV2,few,TRBJ1-5,TRBD1,14,CASTEQGASQPQHF,TGTGCCAGCACGGAACAGGGGGCGTCTCAGCCCCAGCATTTT
TRBV28,once,TRBJ2-4,-,15,CASSPTGIAKNIQYF,TGTGCCAGCAGCCCTACCGGGATAGCCAAAAACATTCAGTACTTC
TRBV6-1,once,TRBJ1-1,TRBD1,14,CASSDQRGGLEAFF,TGTGCCAGCAGTGATCAGAGAGGGGGCCTTGAAGCTTTCTTT
TRBV19,-,TRBJ2-2,TRBD2,14,CASSGGARTGELFF,TGTGCCAGTAGCGGGGGGGCTCGCACCGGGGAGCTGTTTTTT
TRBV4-1,-,TRBJ1-1,-,16,CASSQVPGAPNTEAFF,TGCGCCAGCAGCCAGGTGCCGGGTGCCCCGAACACTGAAGCTTTCTTT
TRBV29-1,-,TRBJ2-1,TRBD2,14,CSVGSGRSYNEQFF,TGCAGCGTTGGTAGCGGGAGATCCTACAATGAGCAGTTCTTC
TRBV28,-,TRBJ2-7,TRBD2,17,CASSLLTSGVTTYEQYF,TGTGCCAGCAGTTTACTGACTAGCGGGGTGACAACCTACGAGCAGTACTTC
TRBV30,once,TRBJ2-1,-,15,CAWSPGEPTGNEQFF,TGTGCCTGGAGTCCCGGAGAGCCTACGGGCAATGAGCAGTTCTTC